Shown below are 23 T cell receptor beta chains from a single sample sequenced in a study of blood T cells in healthy people across ages. For the second PCR, which ran for roughly 6 to 11 cycles, a sample-barcoded 5' primer and a J-beta primer mix were used. TCRdb reanalysed the 5' RACE reads using MiXCR and keeps one entry per CDR3 protein. The sample holds more than 1 million distinct CDR3 sequences, 45% seen once. The sample comprised blood. The receptor source for this set is a woman aged 60-70 years in good health.

The V call is TRBV7-2, the J call TRBJ2-1, with D possibly being TRBD1 or TRBD2 (5 bases each). The V end lost 5 bases, the J end lost 4 bases, and 21 bases lay between the germline ends. The CDR3 extends over 17 amino acids. Per germline, CDR1 SGHTA and CDR2 FQGNSA. The CDR3 DNA sequence: TGTGCCAGCAGCGTCCAACTGGGACGAGCGGCTTACAATGAGCAGTTCTTC. It encodes CASSVQLGRAAYNEQFF. The whole variable domain, filled in from reference TRBV7-2 and TRBJ2-1, reads GAGVSQSPSNKVTEKGKDVELRCDPISGHTALYWYRQSLGQGLEFLIYFQGNSAPDKSGLPSDRFSAERTGGSVSTLTIQRTQQEDSAVYLCASSVQLGRAAYNEQFFGPGTRLTVL.

The chain employs TRBV7-3 and TRBJ2-1, with 9 bases identical to TRBD2. The CDR3 has 14 residues. Germline trimming cut 6 bases from V and 9 bases from J; bases unmatched to any gene: 9. CDR1 is SGHTA and CDR2 is FQGTGA in the germline V gene. The CDR3 spells CASSAGGPAAEQFF. CDR3 bases: TGTGCCAGCAGTGCGGGAGGGCCTGCGGCTGAGCAGTTCTTC.

This clonotype was detected a few times. The chain couples TRBV29-1 to TRBJ1-1, with D possibly TRBD1 on 6 matching bases. Per the germline V gene, CDR1 is SQVTM and CDR2 is ANQGSEA. This CDR3 has 13 amino acids. V dropped 5 bases and J dropped 5 bases, with 15 bases sitting between them. Written as DNA, the CDR3 is TGCAGCGTTAAACAGGGCTGGGGGACTGAAGCTTTCTTT. Amino acids: CSVKQGWGTEAFF. The full variable domain, its missing parts supplied by reference TRBV29-1 and TRBJ1-1, is SAVISQKPSRDICQRGTSLTIQCQVDSQVTMMFWYRQQPGQSLTLIATANQGSEATYESGFVIDKFPISRPNLTFSTLTVSNMSPEDSSIYLCSVKQGWGTEAFFGQGTRLTVV.

The chain is built from TRBV20-1 and TRBJ2-1; 9 bases match TRBD2. The J call may not be correct, given that the DNA end is closer to TRBJ2-7. Germline lookup yields CDR1 DFQATT and CDR2 SNEGSKA (reference sequence). This CDR3 is built from 15 residues. This CDR3 is CSANPYSGSPYEQYF. CDR3 in DNA: TGCAGTGCTAACCCGTATAGCGGGAGTCCCTACGAGCAGTACTTC.

This clonotype was counted only a few times. The rearrangement links TRBV10-3 to TRBJ2-1; TRBD2 agrees at 10 bases. CDR1 and CDR2 from the germline V gene are ENHRY and SYGVKD. V was pared by 8 bases and J by 6 bases, with 7 bases of the junction left unmatched. The CDR3 runs 14 residues. The chain's CDR3 is CAIQGTSASNEQFF. As DNA, the CDR3 is TGTGCCATCCAAGGGACTAGCGCTTCCAATGAGCAGTTCTTC.

About this clonotype itself: Mismatch with germline at one junction end may stem from a read error. This sequence joins TRBV6-6 and TRBJ2-3, with 9 bases identical to TRBD2. The CDR3 totals 16 residues. Germline CDR1 MNHNY, CDR2 SVGAGI (reference sequence). Here the CDR3 reads CASIYLATSGTDTRYF. Written as DNA, the CDR3 is TGTGCCAGCATCTATCTCGCGACTAGCGGCACAGATACGCGGTATTTT.

This chain joins TRBV2 and TRBJ2-1, with D possibly TRBD2 on 5 matching bases. Per germline, CDR1 SNHLY and CDR2 FYNNEI. The length of the CDR3 is 14 residues. Trimming removed 5 bases at V and 5 bases at J, with 13 bases between. The CDR3 loop is CASSLARADNEQFF. The CDR3 DNA reads as TGTGCCAGCAGTTTGGCACGAGCGGACAATGAGCAGTTCTTC.

This clonotype has just a few counts. This chain uses TRBV27 with TRBJ2-7, with unresolved D. Germline CDR1 is MNHEY and CDR2 is SMNVEV (reference sequence). The CDR3 has 13 amino acids. The V end lost 5 bases, the J end lost 0 bases, and 8 bases lay between the germline ends. CDR3 region: CASSTLSSYEQYF. The DNA of the CDR3 is TGTGCCAGCAGTACATTAAGCTCCTACGAGCAGTACTTC.

In DNA, the CDR3 is TGTGCCAGCAGCCAAGTCTTGGGAGCGGGCGGGGTCTCTCCCTACAATGAGCAGTTCTTC. This encodes CASSQVLGAGGVSPYNEQFF. The rearrangement links TRBV4-2 to TRBJ2-1; maybe TRBD2 (6 bases). Trimming pared 1 base from V and 2 bases from J, leaving 24 bases between. Germline CDR1 and CDR2: LGHNA and YNFKEQ. The CDR3 is 20 amino acids.

CDR3 region: CASSDPGSQETQYF. Here the CDR3 DNA reads TGTGCCAGCAGTGATCCCGGGAGCCAAGAGACCCAGTACTTC. This rearrangement joins TRBV2 to TRBJ2-5; tentatively, D is TRBD2 (6 bases). The length of the CDR3 is 14 residues. Germline values: CDR1 SNHLY, CDR2 FYNNEI. V was trimmed by 3 bases and J by 1 base, leaving 9 bases between them.

This clonotype was picked up a small number of times. The chain couples TRBV20-1 to TRBJ2-5; 9 bases map to TRBD1. This CDR3 contains 14 residues. V gave up 6 bases and J gave up 1 base; unmatched junction bases: 6. Germline V gene sequence: CDR1 DFQATT, CDR2 SNEGSKA (reference sequence). The CDR3 sequence: CSARTGALQETQYF. The DNA of the CDR3 is TGCAGTGCCAGGACAGGGGCCCTCCAAGAGACCCAGTACTTC.

The genes are TRBV6-1 and TRBJ2-1, with 7 positions matching TRBD1. Trimming at V came to 8 bases and at J to 1 base, leaving 8 bases not matched to a gene. The germline V gene has CDR1 MNHNS and CDR2 SASEGT. The CDR3 totals 15 residues. This CDR3 reads CASGRQGGSYNEQFF. The CDR3 nucleotides read TGTGCCAGCGGGAGACAGGGCGGGTCCTACAATGAGCAGTTCTTC.

There are a few counts of this clonotype. The V gene is TRBV4-1, the J gene TRBJ2-7; D is perhaps TRBD1 (6 bases). In germline, CDR1 is MGHRA, CDR2 YSYEKL. V was pared by 1 base and J by 3 bases, with 13 bases between. CDR3 length equals 15 residues. The CDR3 coding sequence is TGCGCCAGCAGCCAAGCGCGGACAGCGAGCTACGAGCAGTACTTC. Encoded protein: CASSQARTASYEQYF.

The chain couples TRBV20-1 to TRBJ2-3; TRBD2 aligns across 13 bases. The CDR3 contains 18 residues. V was pared by 5 bases and J by 0 bases, with 11 bases of the junction left unmatched. Germline CDR1 DFQATT, CDR2 SNEGSKA (reference sequence). CDR3 amino acids: CSASRALAGGRSTDTQYF. In nucleotides, the CDR3 is TGCAGTGCTTCACGGGCACTAGCGGGAGGGCGAAGCACAGATACGCAGTATTTT.

V usage is TRBV20-1 and J usage is TRBJ2-1, with D perhaps given as TRBD1 or TRBD2 (5 bases each). Germline CDR1 is DFQATT and CDR2 is SNEGSKA (reference sequence). The CDR3 runs to 12 residues. Trimming removed 7 bases at V and 4 bases at J, with 11 bases between. CDR3 sequence (DNA): TGCAGTGGGGGACCTAAGTACAATGAGCAGTTCTTC. Translating it yields CSGGPKYNEQFF.

This clonotype was seen a single time. The genes are TRBV25-1 and TRBJ1-1; no reliable D call. The CDR3 loop spans 13 amino acids. Trimming took off 7 bases at V and 3 bases at J, with 12 bases between the two ends. CDR1 and CDR2 from the germline V gene are MGHDK and SYGVNS. CDR3 sequence (DNA): TGTGCCAGCATACGGACGGAGGACACTGAAGCTTTCTTT. Translated: CASIRTEDTEAFF.

The rearrangement uses TRBV27 and TRBJ1-5; D not certain. Germline-derived CDR1 and CDR2 are MNHEY and SMNVEV (reference sequence). This CDR3 region has 13 residues. V was cut by 4 bases and J by 4 bases, with 8 bases left in between. The CDR3 reads CASSWQENQPQHF. The CDR3 DNA sequence: TGTGCCAGCAGTTGGCAGGAGAATCAGCCCCAGCATTTT.

V and J are TRBV7-8 and TRBJ2-5, with 7 bases aligning to TRBD1. The CDR3 covers 16 residues. Germline V gives CDR1 SGHVS, CDR2 FQNEAQ. V lost 0 bases, J lost 5 bases, and 9 bases stayed unmatched. The CDR3 loop is CASSLARDRPQETQYF. In nucleotides, the CDR3 is TGTGCCAGCAGCTTAGCCCGGGACAGACCTCAGGAGACCCAGTACTTC.

A remark on this clonotype: The junction differs from germline at one of its ends, possibly a read error. V and J are TRBV7-9 and TRBJ2-1; D is unclear. In germline, CDR1 is SEHNR, CDR2 FQNEAQ (reference sequence). This CDR3 is 11 amino acids long. The CDR3 nucleotides read TGTGCCAGCAGTGAATTCACTGAGCTGTTCTTC. This gives the protein CASSEFTELFF.

Turning to this clonotype: With a much larger clone just one base away, this may be a read error. This chain uses TRBV10-3 with TRBJ2-6; D is tentatively TRBD1 or TRBD2 (5 bases each). Germline V lookup: CDR1 ENHRY, CDR2 SYGVKD. This CDR3 has 18 amino acids. The CDR3 DNA is TGTGCCATCAGCTCTGTGGGGGTAGGGAGCTCTGGGGCCAACGCCCTGACTTTC. Translated: CAISSVGVGSSGANALTF.

CDR3 sequence reads: CSARVVHGGETQYF. As DNA, the CDR3 is TGCAGTGCTAGAGTGGTTCACGGGGGCGAGACCCAGTACTTC. The chain couples TRBV20-1 to TRBJ2-5, with D perhaps matching TRBD1 or TRBD2 (6 bases each). CDR1 and CDR2 from the germline V gene are DFQATT and SNEGSKA (reference sequence). This CDR3 is built from 14 residues. Trimming pared 1 base from V and 5 bases from J, leaving 14 bases between.

This sequence joins TRBV10-3 and TRBJ2-3; TRBD2 matches at 7 bases. The CDR3 covers 15 residues. V was clipped by 8 bases and J by 6 bases; unmatched bases: 14. Germline V gene lookup returns CDR1 ENHRY and CDR2 SYGVKD. CDR3 bases: TGTGCCATCGCTACAAGCGGGGACCCTTCGGATACGCAGTATTTT. Translation: CAIATSGDPSDTQYF.

Only one count was recorded for this clonotype. The chain has TRBV27 and TRBJ2-4; either TRBD1 or TRBD2 may supply D (7 bases each). V lost 3 bases, J lost 14 bases, and 14 bases lay in between. The CDR3 spans 12 residues. Germline CDR1 reads MNHEY; CDR2 reads SMNVEV (reference sequence). The DNA of the CDR3 is TGTGCCAGCAGTTTCAGGGGAGGGGGCGAGTACTTC. This translates into CASSFRGGGEYF.